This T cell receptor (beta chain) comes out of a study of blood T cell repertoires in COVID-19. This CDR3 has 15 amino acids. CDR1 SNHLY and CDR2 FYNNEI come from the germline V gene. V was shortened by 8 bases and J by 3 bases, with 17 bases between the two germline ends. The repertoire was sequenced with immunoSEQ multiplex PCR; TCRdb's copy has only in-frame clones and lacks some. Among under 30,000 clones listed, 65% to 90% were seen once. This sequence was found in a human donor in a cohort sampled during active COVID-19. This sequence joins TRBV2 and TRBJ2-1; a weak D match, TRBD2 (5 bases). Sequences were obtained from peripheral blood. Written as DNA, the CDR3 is TGTGCCAGCGTCCTTCCGAGGGTTCTCTACAATGAGCAGTTCTTC. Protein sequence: CASVLPRVLYNEQFF. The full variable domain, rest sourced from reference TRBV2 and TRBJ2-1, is EPEVTQTPSHQVTQMGQEVILRCVPISNHLYFYWYRQILGQKVEFLVSFYNNEISEKSEIFDDQFSVERPDGSNFTLKIRSTKLEDSAMYFCASVLPRVLYNEQFFGPGTRLTVL.